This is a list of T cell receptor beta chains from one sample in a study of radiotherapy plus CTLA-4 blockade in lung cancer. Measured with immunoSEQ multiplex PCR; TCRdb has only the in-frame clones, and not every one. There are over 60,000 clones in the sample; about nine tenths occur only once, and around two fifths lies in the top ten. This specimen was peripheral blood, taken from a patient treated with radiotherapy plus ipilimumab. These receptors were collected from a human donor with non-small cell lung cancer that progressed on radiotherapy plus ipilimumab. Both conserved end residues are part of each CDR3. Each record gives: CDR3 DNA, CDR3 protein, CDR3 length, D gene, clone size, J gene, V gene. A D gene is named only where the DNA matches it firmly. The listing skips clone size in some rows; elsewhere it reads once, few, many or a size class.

cdr3_nt: TGTGCCAGCAGCGTAGTGGGAGGCGGGGTCCCTCTGGATGAGCAGTTCTTC
cdr3_aa: CASSVVGGGVPLDEQFF
cdr3_length: 17
d_call: .
clone_size: .
j_call: TRBJ2-1
v_call: TRBV9

cdr3_nt: TGTGCCAGCAGTTTAGTCGGGGCTAGCGCGAACACCGGGGAGCTGTTTTTT
cdr3_aa: CASSLVGASANTGELFF
cdr3_length: 17
d_call: .
clone_size: .
j_call: TRBJ2-2
v_call: TRBV28

cdr3_nt: TGCGCCAGCAGCTTGGCCGGCACAGATACGCAGTATTTT
cdr3_aa: CASSLAGTDTQYF
cdr3_length: 13
d_call: .
clone_size: .
j_call: TRBJ2-3
v_call: TRBV5-1

cdr3_nt: TGTGCCAGCAGCCAAGTTATAAGTACCCAAGATAACTATGGCTACACCTTC
cdr3_aa: CASSQVISTQDNYGYTF
cdr3_length: 17
d_call: .
clone_size: .
j_call: TRBJ1-2
v_call: TRBV4-2

cdr3_nt: TGTGCCAGCAGCCAAACGGGAGGGCTGGGGTACAATGAGCAGTTCTTC
cdr3_aa: CASSQTGGLGYNEQFF
cdr3_length: 16
d_call: TRBD2
clone_size: .
j_call: TRBJ2-1
v_call: TRBV4-2

cdr3_nt: TGTGCCAGCAGCTCCACTAGCGGGAGTTTCCAAGAGACCCAGTACTTC
cdr3_aa: CASSSTSGSFQETQYF
cdr3_length: 16
d_call: TRBD2
clone_size: once
j_call: TRBJ2-5
v_call: TRBV5-6

cdr3_nt: TGTGCCATCAGTGAGCCCAGGGCGGGGGGTAGCTCCTACGAGCAGTACTTC
cdr3_aa: CAISEPRAGGSSYEQYF
cdr3_length: 17
d_call: TRBD2
clone_size: .
j_call: TRBJ2-7
v_call: TRBV10-3

cdr3_nt: TGCGCCAGCAGCTTGGGAGCTCGAGGGAAGGGAGAGACCCAGTACTTC
cdr3_aa: CASSLGARGKGETQYF
cdr3_length: 16
d_call: .
clone_size: .
j_call: TRBJ2-5
v_call: TRBV5-1

cdr3_nt: TGTGCCAGCTCAACGGGGGGGGCTGGCAATCAGCCCCAGCATTTT
cdr3_aa: CASSTGGAGNQPQHF
cdr3_length: 15
d_call: .
clone_size: .
j_call: TRBJ1-5
v_call: TRBV18

cdr3_nt: TGCGCCAGCCTCCGCGGGAGGGCTAGGACGAGCTCCTACGAGCAGTACTTC
cdr3_aa: CASLRGRARTSSYEQYF
cdr3_length: 17
d_call: TRBD2
clone_size: .
j_call: TRBJ2-7
v_call: TRBV10-2

cdr3_nt: TGTGCCAGCAGTGGCGGGTTTACCTCCTACAATGAGCAGTTCTTC
cdr3_aa: CASSGGFTSYNEQFF
cdr3_length: 15
d_call: .
clone_size: .
j_call: TRBJ2-1
v_call: TRBV6-1

cdr3_nt: TGTGCCAGCACCGGCTTGGAGGACAATGAGCAGTTCTTC
cdr3_aa: CASTGLEDNEQFF
cdr3_length: 13
d_call: .
clone_size: .
j_call: TRBJ2-1
v_call: TRBV11-2

cdr3_nt: TGTGCCAGCAGCGGTGACAGGGTTGCCGGGGAGCTGTTTTTT
cdr3_aa: CASSGDRVAGELFF
cdr3_length: 14
d_call: TRBD1
clone_size: .
j_call: TRBJ2-2
v_call: TRBV7-3

cdr3_nt: TGCGCCAGCAGCGGGGGGACAGGGAGCACTGAAGCTTTCTTT
cdr3_aa: CASSGGTGSTEAFF
cdr3_length: 14
d_call: TRBD1
clone_size: few
j_call: TRBJ1-1
v_call: TRBV5-1

cdr3_nt: TGTGCCAGCAGCTTATCCGGTCTGGGCACCGGGGAGCTGTTTTTT
cdr3_aa: CASSLSGLGTGELFF
cdr3_length: 15
d_call: .
clone_size: .
j_call: TRBJ2-2
v_call: TRBV7-9